This T cell receptor beta chain was sequenced during a study of response to subunit inactivated influenza vaccine. V lost 5 bases to trimming and J lost 0 bases, with 11 bases between them. The CDR3 is 14 residues long. Germline V CDR1 and CDR2: SGHVS, FQNEAQ. This clonotype was counted between two and nine times. TCRdb independently ran MiXCR on the RT-PCR reads; one entry per CDR3 protein. Of hundreds of thousands of distinct CDR3 sequences in the sample, over 11% were seen once. This chain joins TRBV7-8 and TRBJ2-7; D might be TRBD1 (6 bases). The specimen comprised PBMCs from blood, sampled around two weeks before vaccination. This TCR was sampled from a man aged 50 to 60 who received an inactivated influenza vaccine. CDR3 in amino acids: CASSAWTDSYEQYF. The CDR3 DNA follows: TGTGCCAGCAGCGCCTGGACAGACTCCTACGAGCAGTACTTC.